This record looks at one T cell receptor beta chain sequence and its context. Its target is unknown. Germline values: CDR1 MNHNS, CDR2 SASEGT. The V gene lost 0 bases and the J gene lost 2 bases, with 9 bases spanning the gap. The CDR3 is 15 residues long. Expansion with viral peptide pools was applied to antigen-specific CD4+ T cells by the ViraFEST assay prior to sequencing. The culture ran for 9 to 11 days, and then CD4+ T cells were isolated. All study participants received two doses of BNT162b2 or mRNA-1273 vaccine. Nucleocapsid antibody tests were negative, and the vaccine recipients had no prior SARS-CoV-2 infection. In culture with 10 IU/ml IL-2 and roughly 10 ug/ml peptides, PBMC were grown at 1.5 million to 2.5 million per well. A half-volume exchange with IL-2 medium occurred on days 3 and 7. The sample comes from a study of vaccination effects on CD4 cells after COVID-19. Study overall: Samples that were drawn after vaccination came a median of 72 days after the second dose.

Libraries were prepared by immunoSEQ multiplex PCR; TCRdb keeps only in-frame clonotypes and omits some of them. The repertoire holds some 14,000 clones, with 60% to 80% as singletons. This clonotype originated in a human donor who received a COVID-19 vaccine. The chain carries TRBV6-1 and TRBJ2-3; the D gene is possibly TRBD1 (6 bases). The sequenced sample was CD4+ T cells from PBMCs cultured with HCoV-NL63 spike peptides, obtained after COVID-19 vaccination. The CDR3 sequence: CASSEASGATDTQYF. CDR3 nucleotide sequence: TGTGCCAGCAGTGAAGCGTCAGGGGCCACAGATACGCAGTATTTT.